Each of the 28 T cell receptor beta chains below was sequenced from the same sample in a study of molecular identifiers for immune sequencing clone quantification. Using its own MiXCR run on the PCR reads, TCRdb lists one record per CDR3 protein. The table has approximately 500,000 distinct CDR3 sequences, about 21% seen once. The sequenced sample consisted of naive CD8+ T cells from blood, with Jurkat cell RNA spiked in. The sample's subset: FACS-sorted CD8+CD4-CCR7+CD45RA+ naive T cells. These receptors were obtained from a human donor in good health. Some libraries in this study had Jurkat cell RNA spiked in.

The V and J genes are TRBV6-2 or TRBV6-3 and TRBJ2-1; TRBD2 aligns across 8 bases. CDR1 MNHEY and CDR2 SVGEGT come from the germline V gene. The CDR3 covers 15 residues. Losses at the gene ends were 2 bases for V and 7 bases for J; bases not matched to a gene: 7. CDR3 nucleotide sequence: TGTGCCAGCAGTTACACAGCGGGGGAATGGAATGAGCAGTTCTTC. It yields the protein CASSYTAGEWNEQFF.

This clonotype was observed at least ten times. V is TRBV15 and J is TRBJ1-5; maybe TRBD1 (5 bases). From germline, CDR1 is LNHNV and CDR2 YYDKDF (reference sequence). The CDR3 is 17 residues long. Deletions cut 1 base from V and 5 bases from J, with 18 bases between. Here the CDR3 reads CATSRGTSRAVDQPQHF. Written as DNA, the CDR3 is TGTGCCACCAGCAGAGGTACCTCCAGGGCCGTAGATCAGCCCCAGCATTTT.

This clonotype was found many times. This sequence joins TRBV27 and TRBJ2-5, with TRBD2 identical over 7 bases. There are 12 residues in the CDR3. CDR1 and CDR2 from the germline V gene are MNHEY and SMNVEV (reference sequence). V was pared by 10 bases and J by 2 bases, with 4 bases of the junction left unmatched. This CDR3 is CAIGGVQETQYF. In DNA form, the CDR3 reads TGTGCCATTGGGGGGGTTCAAGAGACCCAGTACTTC.

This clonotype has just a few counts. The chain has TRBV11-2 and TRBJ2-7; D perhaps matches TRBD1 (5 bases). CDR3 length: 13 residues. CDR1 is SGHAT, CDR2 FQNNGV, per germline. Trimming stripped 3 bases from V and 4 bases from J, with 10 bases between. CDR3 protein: CASSFSREYEQYF. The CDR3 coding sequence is TGTGCCAGCAGCTTCTCCAGGGAATACGAGCAGTACTTC.

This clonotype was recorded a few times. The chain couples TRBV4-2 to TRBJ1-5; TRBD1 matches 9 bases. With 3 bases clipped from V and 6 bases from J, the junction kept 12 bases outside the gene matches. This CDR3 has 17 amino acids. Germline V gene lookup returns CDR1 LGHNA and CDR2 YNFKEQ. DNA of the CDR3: TGTGCCAGCAGCCAGGATGAGACAGGGGGTTCAGGTCAGCCCCAGCATTTT. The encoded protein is CASSQDETGGSGQPQHF.

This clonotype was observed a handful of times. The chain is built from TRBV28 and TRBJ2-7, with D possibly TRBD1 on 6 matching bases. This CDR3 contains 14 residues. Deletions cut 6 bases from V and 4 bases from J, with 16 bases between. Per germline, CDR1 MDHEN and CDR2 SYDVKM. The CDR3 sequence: CASSPGTFLYEQYF. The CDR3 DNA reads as TGTGCCAGCAGCCCCGGGACATTCCTTTACGAGCAGTACTTC.

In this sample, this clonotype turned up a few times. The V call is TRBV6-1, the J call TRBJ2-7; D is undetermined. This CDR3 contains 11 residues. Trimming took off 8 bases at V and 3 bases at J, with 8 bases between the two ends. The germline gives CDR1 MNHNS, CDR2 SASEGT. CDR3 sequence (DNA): TGTGCCAGCCACGAATACTACGAGCAGTACTTC. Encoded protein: CASHEYYEQYF.

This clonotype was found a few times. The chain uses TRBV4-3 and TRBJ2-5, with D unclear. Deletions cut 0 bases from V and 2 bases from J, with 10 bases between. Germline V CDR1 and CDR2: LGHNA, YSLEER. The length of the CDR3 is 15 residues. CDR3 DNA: TGCGCCAGCAGCCAAGATTGGACGGCACAAGAGACCCAGTACTTC. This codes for CASSQDWTAQETQYF.

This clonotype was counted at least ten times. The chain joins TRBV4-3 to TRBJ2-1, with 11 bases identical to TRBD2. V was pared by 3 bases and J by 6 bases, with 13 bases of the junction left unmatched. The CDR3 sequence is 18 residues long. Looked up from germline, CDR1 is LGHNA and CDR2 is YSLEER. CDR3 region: CASSQEAEIAGGGNEQFF. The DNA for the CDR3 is TGCGCCAGCAGCCAGGAGGCTGAAATAGCGGGAGGGGGCAATGAGCAGTTCTTC.

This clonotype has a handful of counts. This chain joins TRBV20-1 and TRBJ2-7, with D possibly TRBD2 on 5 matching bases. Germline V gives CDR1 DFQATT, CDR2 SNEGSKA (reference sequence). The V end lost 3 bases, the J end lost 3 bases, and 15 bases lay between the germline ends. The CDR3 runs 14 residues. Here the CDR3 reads CSARSRTVRYEQYF. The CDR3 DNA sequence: TGCAGTGCTAGGAGTAGGACTGTACGCTACGAGCAGTACTTC.

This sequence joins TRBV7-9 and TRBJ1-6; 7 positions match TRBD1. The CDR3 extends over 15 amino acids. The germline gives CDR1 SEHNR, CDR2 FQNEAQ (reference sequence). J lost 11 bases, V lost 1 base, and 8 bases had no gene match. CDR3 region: CASSLGGRGIPPLHF. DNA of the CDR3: TGTGCCAGCAGCTTAGGGGGCAGGGGGATTCCACCCCTCCACTTT.

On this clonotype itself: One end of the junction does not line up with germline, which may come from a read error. The CDR3 here is CAGSQVQGIGYGYTF. The DNA for the CDR3 is TGTGCCGGCAGCCAAGTGCAGGGAATCGGCTATGGCTACACCTTC. The chain uses TRBV3-1 and TRBJ1-2; TRBD1 might be the D (5 bases). Looked up from germline, CDR1 is LGHDT and CDR2 is YNNKEL (reference sequence). The CDR3 totals 15 residues.

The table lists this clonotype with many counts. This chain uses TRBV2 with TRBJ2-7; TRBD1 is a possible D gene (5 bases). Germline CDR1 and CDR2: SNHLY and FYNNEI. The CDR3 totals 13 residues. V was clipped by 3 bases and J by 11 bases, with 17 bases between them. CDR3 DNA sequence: TGTGCCAGCAGTGAGGGCGGACACTCCAAGAAGTACTTC. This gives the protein CASSEGGHSKKYF.

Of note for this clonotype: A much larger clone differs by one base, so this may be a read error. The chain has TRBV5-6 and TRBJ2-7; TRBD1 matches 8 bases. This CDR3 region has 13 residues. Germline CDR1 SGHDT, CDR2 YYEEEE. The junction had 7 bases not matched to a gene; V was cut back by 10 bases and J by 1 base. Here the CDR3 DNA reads TGTGCCGGCGGGACAGGTCAATCCTACGAGCAGTACTTC. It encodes CAGGTGQSYEQYF.

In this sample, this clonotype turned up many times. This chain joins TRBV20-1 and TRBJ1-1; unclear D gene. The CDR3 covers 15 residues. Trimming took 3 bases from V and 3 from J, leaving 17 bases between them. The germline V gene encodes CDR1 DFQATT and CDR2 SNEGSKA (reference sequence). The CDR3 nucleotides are TGCAGTGCTAGTGAGCCCCCGGAGGGCTACACTGAAGCTTTCTTT. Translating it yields CSASEPPEGYTEAFF.

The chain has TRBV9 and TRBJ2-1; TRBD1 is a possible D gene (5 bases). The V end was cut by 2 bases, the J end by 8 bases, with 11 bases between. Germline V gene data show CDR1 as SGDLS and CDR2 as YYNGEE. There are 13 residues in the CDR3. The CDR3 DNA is TGTGCCAGCAGCGTGGGGCGTGGGGATGAGCAGTTCTTC. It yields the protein CASSVGRGDEQFF. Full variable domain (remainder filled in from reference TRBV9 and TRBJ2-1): DSGVTQTPKHLITATGQRVTLRCSPRSGDLSVYWYQQSLDQGLQFLIQYYNGEERAKGNILERFSAQQFPDLHSELNLSSLELGDSALYFCASSVGRGDEQFFGPGTRLTVL.

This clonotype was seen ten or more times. This chain's CDR3 is CASSLWRGVQDTQYF. The DNA of the CDR3 is TGTGCCAGCAGTTTATGGCGGGGGGTACAAGATACGCAGTATTTT. The chain carries TRBV12-3 or TRBV12-4 and TRBJ2-3; 8 bases fit TRBD2. Trimming removed 2 bases from V and 5 bases from J; junction bases left unmatched: 6. The CDR3 covers 15 residues.

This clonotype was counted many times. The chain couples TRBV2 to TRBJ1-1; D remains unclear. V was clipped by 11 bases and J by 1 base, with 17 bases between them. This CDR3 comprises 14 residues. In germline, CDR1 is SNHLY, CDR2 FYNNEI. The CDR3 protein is CAAYAREENTEAFF. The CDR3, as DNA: TGTGCCGCTTATGCACGGGAAGAGAACACTGAAGCTTTCTTT.

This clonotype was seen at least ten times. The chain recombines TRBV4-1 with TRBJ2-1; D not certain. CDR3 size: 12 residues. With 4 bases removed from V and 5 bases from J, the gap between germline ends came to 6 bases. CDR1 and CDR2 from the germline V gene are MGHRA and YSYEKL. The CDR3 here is CASSPTNNEQFF. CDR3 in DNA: TGCGCCAGCAGCCCCACCAACAATGAGCAGTTCTTC.

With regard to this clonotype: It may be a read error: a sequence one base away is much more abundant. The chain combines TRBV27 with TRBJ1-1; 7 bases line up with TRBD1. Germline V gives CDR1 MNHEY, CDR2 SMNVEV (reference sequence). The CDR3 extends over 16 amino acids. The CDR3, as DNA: TGTGCCAGCAGTTTCCTTAGCCAGGGGGAGAGCACTGAAGCTTCCTTT. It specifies CASSFLSQGESTEASF.

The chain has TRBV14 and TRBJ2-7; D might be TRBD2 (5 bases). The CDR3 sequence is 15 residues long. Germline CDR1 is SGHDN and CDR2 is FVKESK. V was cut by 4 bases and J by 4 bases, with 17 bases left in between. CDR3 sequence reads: CASSLGIGQRYEQYF. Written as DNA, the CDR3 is TGTGCCAGCAGCCTGGGGATAGGTCAGCGGTACGAGCAGTACTTC.

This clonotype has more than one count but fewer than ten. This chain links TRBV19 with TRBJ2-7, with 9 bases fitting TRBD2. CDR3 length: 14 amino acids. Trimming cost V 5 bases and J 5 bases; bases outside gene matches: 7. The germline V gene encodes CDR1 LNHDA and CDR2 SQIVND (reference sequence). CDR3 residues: CASSAGLALHEQYF. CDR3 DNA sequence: TGTGCCAGTAGTGCAGGACTAGCGTTGCACGAGCAGTACTTC.

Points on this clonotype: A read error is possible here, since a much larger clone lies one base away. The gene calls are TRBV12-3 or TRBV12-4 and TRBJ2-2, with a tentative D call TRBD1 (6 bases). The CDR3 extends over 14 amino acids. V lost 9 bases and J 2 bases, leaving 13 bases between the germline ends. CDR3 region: CARLVDSNTGELFF. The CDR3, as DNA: TGTGCCAGGCTGGTGGACAGTAACACCGGGGAGCTGTTTTTT.

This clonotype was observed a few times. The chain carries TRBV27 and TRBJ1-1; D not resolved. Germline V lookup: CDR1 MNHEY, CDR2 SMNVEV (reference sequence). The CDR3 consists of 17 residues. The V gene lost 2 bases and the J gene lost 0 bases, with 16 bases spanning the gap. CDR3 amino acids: CASSLIPRRNMNTEAFF. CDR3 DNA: TGTGCCAGCAGTTTAATTCCCAGACGGAATATGAACACTGAAGCTTTCTTT.

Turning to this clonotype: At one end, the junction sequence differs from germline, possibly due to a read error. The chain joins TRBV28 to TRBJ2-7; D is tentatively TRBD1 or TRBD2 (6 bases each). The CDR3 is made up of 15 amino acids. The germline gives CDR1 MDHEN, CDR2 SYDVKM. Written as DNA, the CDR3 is TGTGCCAGCAGTGGGGGGCGGAGGGCCTCCTACGAGCAGTGCTTC. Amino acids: CASSGGRRASYEQCF.

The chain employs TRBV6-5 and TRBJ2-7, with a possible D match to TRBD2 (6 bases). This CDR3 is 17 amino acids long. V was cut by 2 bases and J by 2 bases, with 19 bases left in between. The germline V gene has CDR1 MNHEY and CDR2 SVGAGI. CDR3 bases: TGTGCCAGCAGTTACCCCCGTGCGGGGCGGATGACCTACGAGCAGTACTTC. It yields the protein CASSYPRAGRMTYEQYF.

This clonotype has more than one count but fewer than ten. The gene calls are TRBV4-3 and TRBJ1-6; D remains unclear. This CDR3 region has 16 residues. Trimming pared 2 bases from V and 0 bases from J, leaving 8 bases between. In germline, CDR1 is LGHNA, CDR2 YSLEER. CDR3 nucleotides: TGCGCCAGCAGCCAATCGGCTAGCTCCTATAATTCACCCCTCCACTTT. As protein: CASSQSASSYNSPLHF.

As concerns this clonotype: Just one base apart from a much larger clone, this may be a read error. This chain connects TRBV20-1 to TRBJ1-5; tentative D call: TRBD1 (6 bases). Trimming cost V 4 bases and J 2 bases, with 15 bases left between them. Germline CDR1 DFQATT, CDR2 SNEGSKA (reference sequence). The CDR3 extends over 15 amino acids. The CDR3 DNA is TGCAGTGCTACCGAACAGGGTTGGGGCAATCAGCCCCAGCATTTT. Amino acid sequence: CSATEQGWGNQPQHF.